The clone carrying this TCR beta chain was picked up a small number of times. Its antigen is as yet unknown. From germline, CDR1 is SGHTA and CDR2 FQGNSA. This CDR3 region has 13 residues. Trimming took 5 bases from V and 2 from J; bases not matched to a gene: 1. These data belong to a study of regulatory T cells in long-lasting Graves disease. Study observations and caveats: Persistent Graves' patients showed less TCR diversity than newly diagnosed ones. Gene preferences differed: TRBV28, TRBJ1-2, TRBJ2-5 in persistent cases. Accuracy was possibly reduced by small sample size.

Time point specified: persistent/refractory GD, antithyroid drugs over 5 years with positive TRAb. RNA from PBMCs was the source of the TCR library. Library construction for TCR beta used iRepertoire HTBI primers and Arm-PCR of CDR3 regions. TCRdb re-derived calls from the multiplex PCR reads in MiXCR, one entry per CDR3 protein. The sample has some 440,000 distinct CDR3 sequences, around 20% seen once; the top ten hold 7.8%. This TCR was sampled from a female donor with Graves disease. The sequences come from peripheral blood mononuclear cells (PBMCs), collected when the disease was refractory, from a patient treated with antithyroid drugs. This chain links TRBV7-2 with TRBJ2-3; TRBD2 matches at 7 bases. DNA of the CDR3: TGTGCCAGCAGCCGGGACTACACAGATACGCAGTATTTT. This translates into CASSRDYTDTQYF.